Each of the 5 T cell receptor beta chains below was sequenced from the same sample in a study of blood T cell repertoires in COVID-19. Here immunoSEQ multiplex PCR was the method, and the copy in TCRdb shows in-frame clones only, minus some. This table has under 300,000 clones, approximately 91% appearing once. The sample consisted of PBMCs or T cells enriched from blood (not recorded which). The receptor set was obtained from a woman aged 40-49 years with acute COVID-19.

This chain joins TRBV7-8 and TRBJ2-2; D is unclear. Looked up from germline, CDR1 is SGHVS and CDR2 is FQNEAQ. The CDR3 extends over 16 amino acids. Between the trimmed V and J ends, which lost 5 bases and 1 base, there was a span of 14 bases. CDR3 amino acids: CASSPTLRGNTGELFF. The CDR3 DNA sequence: TGTGCCAGCAGCCCCACCCTAAGAGGGAACACCGGGGAGCTGTTTTTT.

This clone showed up just a few times. This chain uses TRBV19 with TRBJ2-7; 7 nucleotides line up with TRBD2. The trim removed 0 bases at V and 7 bases at J, leaving 3 bases unmatched. CDR3 length equals 13 residues. Germline CDR1 and CDR2: LNHDA and SQIVND (reference sequence). CDR3 nucleotide sequence: TGTGCCAGTAGTATAGACCCCGGGGGGGAGCAGTACTTC. Protein sequence: CASSIDPGGEQYF.

The J gene is TRBJ2-7, the V gene TRBV7-2; no clear D gene. CDR3 length equals 12 residues. Between the trimmed V and J ends, which lost 1 base and 7 bases, there was a span of 8 bases. CDR1 is SGHTA and CDR2 is FQGNSA in the germline V gene. This chain's CDR3 is CASSLGASEQYF. In nucleotides, the CDR3 is TGTGCCAGCAGCTTAGGGGCCTCTGAGCAGTACTTC.

This sequence joins TRBV28 and TRBJ2-1, with 10 positions matching TRBD1. After removal of 5 bases from V and 6 bases from J, the junction contained 7 bases not matched to a gene. This CDR3 region has 15 residues. The germline gives CDR1 MDHEN, CDR2 SYDVKM. CDR3 region: CASSPPGQGSNEQFF. The CDR3 nucleotides read TGTGCCAGCAGTCCCCCGGGACAGGGGTCCAATGAGCAGTTCTTC.

V usage is TRBV7-3 and J usage is TRBJ2-2, with 8 bases fitting TRBD2. The ends lost 1 base at V and 2 bases at J; junction bases unmatched: 6. Germline values: CDR1 SGHTA, CDR2 FQGTGA. The CDR3 has 17 amino acids. In nucleotides, the CDR3 is TGTGCCAGCAGCTTAAAGGGGAGCGGGGGTAACACCGGGGAGCTGTTTTTT. Its protein product is CASSLKGSGGNTGELFF.